Listed here are 21 T cell receptor beta chains from one sample, sequenced in a study of shared clonotypes between healthy human individuals. Data came from immunoSEQ multiplex PCR; TCRdb stores just in-frame clones and leaves some out. The sample contains about 2.3 million clones, less than 95% of which appear only once. The specimen sequenced was naive CD4+ T cells from PBMCs. Sample subset: CD45RA+ positively selected. Receptor source: a man aged 18 to 29 in good health. Some clones in this sample may be carry-over from other donors' samples.

The chain has TRBV5-1 and TRBJ1-4; TRBD1 aligns across 7 bases. J lost 6 bases, V lost 2 bases, and 7 bases had no gene match. The V gene's germline CDR1 is SGHRS and CDR2 YFSETQ. The CDR3 spans 15 residues. The chain's CDR3 is CASSFTGTVDEKLFF. The CDR3 DNA is TGCGCCAGCAGCTTCACCGGGACAGTGGATGAAAAACTGTTTTTT.

The CDR3 loop is CASRRGPFQETQYF. CDR3 nucleotides: TGTGCCAGTAGACGGGGGCCGTTCCAAGAGACCCAGTACTTC. V and J are TRBV28 and TRBJ2-5; D possibly matches TRBD1 or TRBD2 (6 bases each). CDR3 size: 14 residues. Trimming cost V 9 bases and J 1 base, with 15 bases left between them. Germline CDR1 reads MDHEN; CDR2 reads SYDVKM.

To note about this clone: Other DNA sequences from this sample encode an identical CDR3 as well. The V call is TRBV15, the J call TRBJ2-3; 7 bases are a match to TRBD2. V gave up 1 base and J gave up 0 bases; unmatched junction bases: 4. This CDR3 spans 16 amino acids. The V gene's germline CDR1 is LNHNV and CDR2 YYDKDF (reference sequence). In DNA, the CDR3 is TGTGCCACCAGCAGAGCGCTAGCGGCTAGCACAGATACGCAGTATTTT. This gives the protein CATSRALAASTDTQYF.

This clone has a single count. The chain joins TRBV4-1 to TRBJ2-1, with TRBD2 identical over 9 bases. Per the germline V gene, CDR1 is MGHRA and CDR2 is YSYEKL. The CDR3 is 16 amino acids. The V and J ends lost 4 bases and 2 bases, in that order; junction bases with no gene match: 6. CDR3 DNA: TGCGCCAGCAGCCTTAGGACTAGCGAAGCCTACAATGAGCAGTTCTTC. Amino acids: CASSLRTSEAYNEQFF.

The chain recombines TRBV6-1 with TRBJ1-3, with TRBD1 matching 7 bases. The junction had 6 bases not matched to a gene; V was cut back by 6 bases and J by 4 bases. Per the germline V gene, CDR1 is MNHNS and CDR2 is SASEGT. There are 14 residues in the CDR3. The DNA for the CDR3 is TGTGCCAGCAGAGAAACGACAGGGGGAAACACCATATATTTT. Its protein is CASRETTGGNTIYF.

This chain joins TRBV25-1 and TRBJ2-7; 9 positions match TRBD1. This CDR3 comprises 16 residues. V shed 1 base, J shed 2 bases, and the junction held 6 bases outside the gene matches. Germline CDR1 and CDR2: MGHDK and SYGVNS. As DNA, the CDR3 is TGTGCCAGCAGTGAATTGGGACAGGGATGGACCTACGAGCAGTACTTC. Translated: CASSELGQGWTYEQYF.

The V call is TRBV28, the J call TRBJ1-4; 11 bases map to TRBD1. The CDR3 length is 15 residues. Germline V gene lookup returns CDR1 MDHEN and CDR2 SYDVKM. J lost 6 bases, V lost 5 bases, and 5 bases had no gene match. The CDR3 spells CASSRGGQGDEKLFF. The CDR3 nucleotides read TGTGCCAGCAGTCGCGGGGGACAGGGGGATGAAAAACTGTTTTTT.

V is TRBV5-4 and J is TRBJ2-7; 8 positions agree with TRBD1. Germline V CDR1 and CDR2: SGHNT, YYREEE (reference sequence). The length of the CDR3 is 12 residues. V shed 0 bases and J 11 bases; nucleotides not matched to a gene: 4. The CDR3 loop reads CASSLGLTGEYF. The CDR3 DNA reads as TGTGCCAGCAGCTTGGGTTTGACAGGGGAGTACTTC.

Worth noting for this clone: The same CDR3 can be traced to other DNA sequences in this sample. V and J are TRBV6-1 and TRBJ1-5, with D possibly matching TRBD1 (5 bases). V was shortened by 6 bases and J by 2 bases, with 8 bases between the two germline ends. CDR1 and CDR2 from the germline V gene are MNHNS and SASEGT. This CDR3 comprises 13 residues. The CDR3 spells CASSKQGNQPQHF. CDR3 bases: TGTGCCAGCAGCAAACAGGGCAATCAGCCCCAGCATTTT.

The chain recombines TRBV30 with TRBJ2-5; tentatively, D is TRBD2 (5 bases). Trimming pared 1 base from V and 1 base from J, leaving 13 bases between. There are 15 residues in the CDR3. Germline lookup yields CDR1 GTSNPN and CDR2 SVGIG (reference sequence). The CDR3 DNA follows: TGTGCCTGGAGTGGTATCGGACTGATCCAAGAGACCCAGTACTTC. Its protein is CAWSGIGLIQETQYF.

The rearrangement uses TRBV10-1 and TRBJ2-1, with TRBD1 matching 8 bases. Germline V CDR1 and CDR2: WNHNN, SYGVQD (reference sequence). Germline trimming cut 0 bases from V and 9 bases from J; bases unmatched to any gene: 4. The CDR3 is made up of 14 amino acids. CDR3 nucleotides: TGCGCCAGCAGTGAGTCTTTCGGGACAGGTGAGCAGTTCTTC. Amino acids: CASSESFGTGEQFF.

Regarding this clone: Within the sample, other DNA sequences also encode this same CDR3. V and J are TRBV7-3 and TRBJ2-2; 9 nucleotides line up with TRBD2. V lost 5 bases, J lost 3 bases, and 7 bases stayed unmatched. CDR3 size: 16 residues. The germline CDR1 and CDR2 sequences are SGHTA and FQGTGA. Here the CDR3 DNA reads TGTGCCAGCAGCCTCCTGGGACTAGCTGACACCGGGGAGCTGTTTTTT. It translates to CASSLLGLADTGELFF.

This clone occurred once. V usage is TRBV28 and J usage is TRBJ2-2; D not resolved. The CDR3 loop spans 14 amino acids. Germline CDR1 and CDR2: MDHEN and SYDVKM. Trimming took off 3 bases at V and 4 bases at J, with 9 bases between the two ends. CDR3: CASSLRRPTGELFF. The CDR3 bases are TGTGCCAGCAGTTTGCGGCGGCCCACCGGGGAGCTGTTTTTT.

The chain carries TRBV5-1 and TRBJ1-3, with 8 positions matching TRBD1. With V trimmed by 0 bases and J by 0 bases, 17 bases remained unmatched. The CDR3 totals 21 residues. Per the germline V gene, CDR1 is SGHRS and CDR2 is YFSETQ. CDR3 loop: CASSLAPTGDKIYASGNTIYF. CDR3 bases: TGCGCCAGCAGCTTGGCCCCGACAGGGGACAAAATATATGCCTCTGGAAACACCATATATTTT.

The genes are TRBV11-1 and TRBJ2-5; 10 bases map to TRBD2. The CDR3 has 15 amino acids. After removal of 5 bases from V and 2 bases from J, the junction contained 5 bases not matched to a gene. Germline V lookup: CDR1 SGHAT, CDR2 FQDESV (reference sequence). CDR3 amino acids: CASSLGLAEQETQYF. The CDR3 bases are TGTGCCAGCAGCCTCGGACTAGCGGAACAAGAGACCCAGTACTTC.

This chain connects TRBV28 to TRBJ2-3; possibly TRBD2 for D (6 bases). Trimming took off 7 bases at V and 1 base at J, with 15 bases between the two ends. Germline V CDR1 and CDR2: MDHEN, SYDVKM. This CDR3 is built from 15 residues. CDR3 DNA sequence: TGTGCCAGCAAACTAGGGCGGGGACGCACAGATACGCAGTATTTT. Amino acids: CASKLGRGRTDTQYF.

The V call is TRBV5-1, the J call TRBJ2-2; D is perhaps TRBD1 (6 bases). There are 16 residues in the CDR3. V lost 1 base to trimming and J lost 3 bases, with 13 bases between them. Germline V gene data show CDR1 as SGHRS and CDR2 as YFSETQ. This CDR3 reads CASSLLRDTYTGELFF. The CDR3 region has the DNA TGCGCCAGCAGCTTGCTTCGGGACACTTACACCGGGGAGCTGTTTTTT.

To note about this clone: The identical CDR3 is also encoded by other nucleotide sequences in the sample. J is TRBJ2-1 and V is TRBV2; 7 nucleotides match TRBD1. The trim removed 6 bases at V and 7 bases at J, leaving 3 bases unmatched. The germline CDR1 and CDR2 sequences are SNHLY and FYNNEI. This CDR3 has 12 amino acids. This CDR3 is CASSLQGNEQFF. The CDR3 DNA is TGTGCCAGCAGCTTACAGGGGAATGAGCAGTTCTTC.

V gene TRBV29-1 combines with J gene TRBJ2-3; 7 bases align to TRBD2. This CDR3 has 14 amino acids. Germline V lookup: CDR1 SQVTM, CDR2 ANQGSEA. V lost 8 bases to trimming and J lost 2 bases; unmatched junction nucleotides: 10. For the CDR3, the DNA is TGCAGCATCCAGGCTAGCGGATACACAGATACGCAGTATTTT. This translates into CSIQASGYTDTQYF.

V usage is TRBV7-9 and J usage is TRBJ2-7, with 8 bases lining up with TRBD1. The V segment lost 1 base and the J segment 2 bases; nucleotides outside the gene matches: 4. Germline assignment: CDR1 SEHNR and CDR2 FQNEAQ (reference sequence). The CDR3 is made up of 15 amino acids. The CDR3 DNA follows: TGTGCCAGCAGCTTAGGGACAGGGTACCCCTACGAGCAGTACTTC. Protein: CASSLGTGYPYEQYF.

The J gene is TRBJ2-5, the V gene TRBV28; D gene ambiguous. Deletions cut 6 bases from V and 1 base from J, with 18 bases between. From germline, CDR1 is MDHEN and CDR2 SYDVKM. The CDR3 totals 16 residues. The CDR3: CASRPFHVGFQETQYF. DNA for the CDR3: TGTGCCAGCAGGCCTTTTCATGTGGGATTCCAAGAGACCCAGTACTTC.